The entry below gives a single TCR beta chain sequence along with its context. Its antigen is not identified. 60 Vbeta and 13 Jbeta primers were used in PCR. TCRdb keeps only in-frame clones here, not all; method: immunoSEQ multiplex PCR. The sample yields some 160,000 clones, approximately 80% seen once. Germline V gene lookup returns CDR1 MGHRA and CDR2 YSYEKL. Trimming removed 0 bases from V and 3 bases from J, with 9 bases in between. The CDR3 loop spans 14 amino acids. This specimen belongs to a study of cytomegalovirus exposure and HLA in healthy donors. Study outcomes and limitations: Across donors, most TCRs were seen rarely, yet some public ones were widespread.

Sequenced material: PBMCs. The receptor's source is a woman aged 25 to 45 in good health and CMV-seronegative. This chain connects TRBV4-1 to TRBJ2-7; D is possibly TRBD2 (6 bases). In nucleotides, the CDR3 is TGCGCCAGCAGCCAAGATGGGGGGTTCTACGAGCAGTACTTC. As protein: CASSQDGGFYEQYF.